This T cell receptor (beta chain) was observed in a study of a mutant IDH1 vaccine in newly diagnosed glioma. The overall study: Patients under treatment included roughly 62% males and around 38% females and had a mean age of around 37 years. Earlier therapy was either radiotherapy, temozolomide, or both, and most got both.

Comment on this clone: As yet, its antigen is unknown.

Noted time point: week 5, during vaccination. In every dose of vaccine, 300 ug of mutant IDH1 20-mer peptide was given alongside topical imiquimod. The protocol was immunoSEQ multiplex PCR, while the TCRdb copy is restricted to in-frame clones and leaves out a portion. The sample records 30,000 to 40,000 clones, about 56% being singletons. The CDR3 covers 15 residues. Germline V lookup: CDR1 MNHNY, CDR2 SVGAGI (reference sequence). J gave up 4 bases and V 0 bases, and 1 base lay outside the gene matches. The sequenced sample was PBMCs, obtained from a glioma patient whose treatment included an IDH1 peptide vaccine. This rearrangement joins TRBV6-6 to TRBJ2-1; TRBD1 aligns across 9 bases. This clonotype originated in a woman under 30 with glioma. DNA for the CDR3: TGTGCCAGCAGTTACTCGGGGACAGGGTACAATGAGCAGTTCTTC. Its protein is CASSYSGTGYNEQFF.